This is a list of T cell receptor beta chains from one sample in a study of PD-L1 blockade in urothelial cancer. The method was immunoSEQ multiplex PCR; TCRdb's version includes in-frame clones alone and lacks a portion of them. The sample holds roughly 120,000 clones, roughly 91% seen once. The material was PBMCs, obtained around atezolizumab (anti-PD-L1) treatment. The receptors come from a man aged 60-69 years with urothelial cancer. The CDR3 runs from the conserved cysteine through the conserved F or W. A D gene is named only where the DNA matches it firmly. Clone size, where shown, is once, few, many, or a class for clones that have expanded.

TRBD1	once	TRBV5-1	TRBJ1-2	TGCGCCAGCAGCTCAGGACAGGCCCACTATGGCTACACCTTC	CASSSGQAHYGYTF
-	-	TRBV28	TRBJ2-6	TGTGCCAGCAGTTTGGCCAGGGGTACTGGGGCCAACGTCCTGACTTTC	CASSLARGTGANVLTF
-	-	TRBV5-1	TRBJ1-1	TGCGCCAGCAGCTCCGCAGGCCAAGAGAACACTGAAGCTTTCTTT	CASSSAGQENTEAFF
-	-	TRBV28	TRBJ1-3	TGTGCCAGATGCGTTAGCTCTGGAAACACCATATATTTT	CARCVSSGNTIYF
TRBD2	-	TRBV4-1	TRBJ2-7	TGCGCCAGCAGCCCAGGACTAGCGGGATCGGAGGAGCAGTACTTC	CASSPGLAGSEEQYF
TRBD1	-	TRBV27	TRBJ2-4	TGTGCCAGCAGCGGACAGGGGGGCAAAAACATTCAGTACTTC	CASSGQGGKNIQYF
-	-	TRBV19	TRBJ1-5	TGTGCCAGTAGTCCGCTCTTTGGTCAGGAGGCCAGCCTAGGCAATCAGCCCCAGCATTTT	CASSPLFGQEASLGNQPQHF
TRBD1	-	TRBV5-7	TRBJ1-6	TGTGCCAGCAGCTCACGGACAGGGGGTTTATGCCGAAATAATTCACCCCTCCACTTT	CASSSRTGGLCRNNSPLHF
-	-	TRBV19	TRBJ1-2	TGTGCCAGTAGTATTTCGACAGATAACTATGGCTACACCTTC	CASSISTDNYGYTF
-	once	TRBV28	TRBJ2-7	TGTGCCAGCAGCGTCACAGGATCCTACGAGCAGTACTTC	CASSVTGSYEQYF
TRBD1	once	TRBV6-5	TRBJ2-1	TGTGCCAGCAGCGATCCGGGACAGGGGAGGAATGAGCAGTTCTTC	CASSDPGQGRNEQFF
TRBD1	-	TRBV7-3	TRBJ2-2	TGTGCCAGCAGCTTAACGAGGGACAGGGCGAACACCGGGGAGCTGTTTTTT	CASSLTRDRANTGELFF
-	-	TRBV5-1	TRBJ1-1	TGCGCCAGCAGCTTGGGCAGGGTCACTGAAGCTTTCTTT	CASSLGRVTEAFF
TRBD2	-	TRBV6-5	TRBJ2-7	TGTGCCAGCAGTTCACCGGGACTAGCGGACTACGAGCAGTACTTC	CASSSPGLADYEQYF
TRBD2	-	TRBV18	TRBJ2-7	TGTGCCAGCCACCGAGGGCGGGAGGGCTACGAGCAGTACTTC	CASHRGREGYEQYF
-	-	TRBV4-2	TRBJ1-6	TGTGCCAGCAAGACAGTCCATAATTCACCCCTCCACTTT	CASKTVHNSPLHF
-	once	TRBV11-2	TRBJ2-1	TGTGCCAGCAGCTTAGAAAATGCGGGGAGCTCCTACAATGAGCAGTTCTTC	CASSLENAGSSYNEQFF
-	-	TRBV7-8	TRBJ1-6	TGTGCCAGCAGCTCGCAGGGGCCGTCTGGAGGACCCCTCCACTTT	CASSSQGPSGGPLHF
-	-	TRBV28	TRBJ2-3	TGTGCCAGCGGTCGGCCAGGGGCTGGCACAGATACGCAGTATTTT	CASGRPGAGTDTQYF
-	-	TRBV9	TRBJ2-3	TGTGCCAGCAGCGTAGGTAGTGACTTTACAAGCACGCAGTATTTT	CASSVGSDFTSTQYF
-	-	TRBV6-5	TRBJ1-2	TGTGCCAGCAGTTACTCGTCAGGGTCCTATGGCTACACCTTC	CASSYSSGSYGYTF
-	-	TRBV5-1	TRBJ2-7	TGCGCCAGCAGCTCCGGGACTTATTTCGAGCAGTACTTC	CASSSGTYFEQYF
-	-	TRBV5-4	TRBJ2-2	TGTGCCAGCAGCCAAGGACAGCGTACCGGGGAGCTGTTTTTT	CASSQGQRTGELFF
-	once	TRBV6-6	TRBJ1-1	TGTGCCAGCAGTTCCTCCATGAACACTGAAGCTTTCTTT	CASSSSMNTEAFF
TRBD1	-	TRBV27	TRBJ1-2	TGTGCCAGCAGTTTCGGGACAGCAGAAGGCTACACCTTC	CASSFGTAEGYTF
-	-	TRBV11-2	TRBJ1-2	TGTGCCAGCAGCGCCTTACAGGGAAACTATGGCTACACCTTC	CASSALQGNYGYTF
-	-	TRBV25-1	TRBJ2-5	TGTGCCAGCCACCTAGTTGACTATTTTGGGACCCAGTACTTC	CASHLVDYFGTQYF
-	-	TRBV27	TRBJ2-5	TGTGCCAGCAGTTTAAACTTCCTCAGGGAGACCCAGTACTTC	CASSLNFLRETQYF
-	-	TRBV5-1	TRBJ2-1	TGCGCCAGCAGCCCTTCCAGACTGGTTAATGAGCAGTTCTTC	CASSPSRLVNEQFF
-	once	TRBV6-5	TRBJ1-4	TGTGCCAGCAGTTACTCCACAGGTCTGAATGAAAAACTGTTTTTT	CASSYSTGLNEKLFF
TRBD1	-	TRBV28	TRBJ2-7	TGTGCCAGCACTGCGGGGACAGGTTCCTACGAGCAGTACTTC	CASTAGTGSYEQYF
-	-	TRBV2	TRBJ1-5	TGTGCCAGCAGTGAAACGACTTTTGATCAGCCCCAGCATTTT	CASSETTFDQPQHF
-	-	TRBV27	TRBJ2-7	TGTGCCAGCAGCGGCCTCGGGGTTAGCTCCTACGAGCAGTACTTC	CASSGLGVSSYEQYF
-	-	TRBV29-1	TRBJ2-7	TGCAGCGTCGGGGAGGTTAACGAGCAGTACTTC	CSVGEVNEQYF
-	-	TRBV5-1	TRBJ1-1	TGCGCCAGCAGCTTATCAGGGTTCGGATACACTGAAGCTTTCTTT	CASSLSGFGYTEAFF
-	-	TRBV10-3	TRBJ1-3	TGTGCCATCAGTGAGTACAGGGCAATGAGCTCTGGAAACACCATATATTTT	CAISEYRAMSSGNTIYF
TRBD2	-	TRBV5-1	TRBJ2-3	TGCGCCAGCAGCTTGGGACTAGCGGGTACTAGCACAGATACGCAGTATTTT	CASSLGLAGTSTDTQYF
-	-	TRBV6-6	TRBJ1-5	TGTGCCAGCAGCACTGGCACAGGTCGACTTAATCAGCCCCAGCATTTT	CASSTGTGRLNQPQHF
-	once	TRBV7-8	TRBJ2-5	TGTGCCAGCAGCGATAACGGGGTCCCCCAAGAGACCCAGTACTTC	CASSDNGVPQETQYF
-	-	TRBV10-2	TRBJ1-1	TGCGCCAGCAGTGAACAGGGCCGAAACACTGAAGCTTTCTTT	CASSEQGRNTEAFF